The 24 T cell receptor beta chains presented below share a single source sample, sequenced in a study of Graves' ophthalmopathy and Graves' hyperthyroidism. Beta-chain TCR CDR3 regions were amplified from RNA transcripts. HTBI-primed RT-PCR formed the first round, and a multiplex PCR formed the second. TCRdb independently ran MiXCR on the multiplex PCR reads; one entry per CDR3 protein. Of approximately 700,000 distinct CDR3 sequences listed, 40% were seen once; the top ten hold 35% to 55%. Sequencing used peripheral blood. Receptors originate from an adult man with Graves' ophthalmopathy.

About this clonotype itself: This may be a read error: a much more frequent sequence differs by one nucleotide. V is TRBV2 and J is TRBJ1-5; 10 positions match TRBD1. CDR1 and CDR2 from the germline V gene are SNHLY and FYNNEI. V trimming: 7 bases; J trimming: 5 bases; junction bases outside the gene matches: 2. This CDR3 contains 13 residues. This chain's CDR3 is CASMGTGDQPQHF. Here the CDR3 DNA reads TGTGCCAGCATGGGGACAGGGGATCAGCCCCAGCATTTT. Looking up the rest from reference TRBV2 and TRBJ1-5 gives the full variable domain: EPEVTQTPSHQVTQMGQEVILRCVPISNHLYFYWYRQILGQKVEFLVSFYNNEISEKSEIFDDQFSVERPDGSNFTLKIRSTKLEDSAMYFCASMGTGDQPQHFGDGTRLSIL.

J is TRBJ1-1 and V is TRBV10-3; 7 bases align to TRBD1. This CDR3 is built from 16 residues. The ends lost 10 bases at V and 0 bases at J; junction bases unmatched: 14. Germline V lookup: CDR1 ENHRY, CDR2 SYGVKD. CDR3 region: CASNRGSNFMNTEAFF. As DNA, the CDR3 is TGTGCCAGCAACAGGGGATCCAATTTTATGAACACTGAAGCTTTCTTT.

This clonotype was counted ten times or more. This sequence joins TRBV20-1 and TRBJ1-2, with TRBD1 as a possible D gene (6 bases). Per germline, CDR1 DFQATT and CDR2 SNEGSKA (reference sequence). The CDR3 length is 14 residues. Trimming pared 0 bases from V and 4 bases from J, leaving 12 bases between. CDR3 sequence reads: CSARDTDRSYGYTF. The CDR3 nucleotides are TGCAGTGCTAGAGACACCGACAGGAGCTATGGCTACACCTTC.

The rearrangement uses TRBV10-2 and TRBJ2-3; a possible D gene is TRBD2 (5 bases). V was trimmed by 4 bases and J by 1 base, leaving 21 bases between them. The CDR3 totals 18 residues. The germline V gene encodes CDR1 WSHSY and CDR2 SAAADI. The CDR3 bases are TGCGCCAGCAGTGTGTCTAGCCTAAGGATTAGTGGCACAGATACGCAGTATTTT. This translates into CASSVSSLRISGTDTQYF.

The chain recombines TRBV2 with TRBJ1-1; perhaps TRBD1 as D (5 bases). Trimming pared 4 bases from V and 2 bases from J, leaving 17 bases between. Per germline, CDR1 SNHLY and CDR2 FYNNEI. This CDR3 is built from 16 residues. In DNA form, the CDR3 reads TGTGCCAGCAGTGTTATCAGGGACGGGGCTAACACTGAAGCTTTCTTT. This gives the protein CASSVIRDGANTEAFF.

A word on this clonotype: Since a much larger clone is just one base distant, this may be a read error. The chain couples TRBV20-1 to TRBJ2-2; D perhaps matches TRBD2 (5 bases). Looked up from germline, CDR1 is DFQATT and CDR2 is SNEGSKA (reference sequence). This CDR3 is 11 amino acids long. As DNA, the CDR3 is TGCAGTGCTAGTTCGGACGGGGAGCTGCTTTTT. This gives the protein CSASSDGELLF.

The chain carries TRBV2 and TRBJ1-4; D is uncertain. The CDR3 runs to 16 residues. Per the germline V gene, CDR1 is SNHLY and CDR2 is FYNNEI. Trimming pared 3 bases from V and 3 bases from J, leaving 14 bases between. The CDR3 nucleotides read TGTGCCAGCAGTGATCCCCCCCGGGCAGCTAATGAAAAACTGTTTTTT. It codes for CASSDPPRAANEKLFF.

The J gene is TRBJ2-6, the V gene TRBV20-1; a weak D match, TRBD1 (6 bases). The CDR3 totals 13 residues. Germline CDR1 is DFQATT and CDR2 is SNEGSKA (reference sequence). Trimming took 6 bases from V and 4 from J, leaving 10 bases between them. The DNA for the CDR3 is TGCAGTGCCTGGGGGCGGGGGGCCAACGTCCTGACTTTC. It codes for CSAWGRGANVLTF.

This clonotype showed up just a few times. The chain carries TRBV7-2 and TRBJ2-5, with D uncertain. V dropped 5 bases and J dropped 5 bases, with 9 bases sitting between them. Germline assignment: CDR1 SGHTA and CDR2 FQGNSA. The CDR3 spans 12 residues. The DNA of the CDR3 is TGTGCCAGCAGCCTCCTGTCGGAGACCCAGTACTTC. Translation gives CASSLLSETQYF.

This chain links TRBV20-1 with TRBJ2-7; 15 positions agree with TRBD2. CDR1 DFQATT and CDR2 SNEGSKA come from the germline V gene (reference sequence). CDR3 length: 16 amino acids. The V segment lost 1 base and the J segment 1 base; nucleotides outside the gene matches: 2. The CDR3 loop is CSARGTSGGESYEQYF. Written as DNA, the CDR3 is TGCAGTGCTAGAGGGACTAGCGGGGGGGAATCCTACGAGCAGTACTTC.

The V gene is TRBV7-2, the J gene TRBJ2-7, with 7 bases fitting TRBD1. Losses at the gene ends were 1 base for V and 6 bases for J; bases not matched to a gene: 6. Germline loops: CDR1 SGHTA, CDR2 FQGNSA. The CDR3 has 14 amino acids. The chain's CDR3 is CASSLGTGDGEQYF. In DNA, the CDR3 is TGTGCCAGCAGCTTAGGAACAGGGGATGGCGAGCAGTACTTC. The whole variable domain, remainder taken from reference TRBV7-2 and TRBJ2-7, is GAGVSQSPSNKVTEKGKDVELRCDPISGHTALYWYRQSLGQGLEFLIYFQGNSAPDKSGLPSDRFSAERTGGSVSTLTIQRTQQEDSAVYLCASSLGTGDGEQYFGPGTRLTVT.

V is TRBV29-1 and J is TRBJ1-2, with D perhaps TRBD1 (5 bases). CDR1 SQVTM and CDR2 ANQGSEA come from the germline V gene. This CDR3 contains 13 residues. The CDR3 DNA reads TGCAGTTTATCTTCCGACAGTTACTATGGCTACACCTTC. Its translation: CSLSSDSYYGYTF. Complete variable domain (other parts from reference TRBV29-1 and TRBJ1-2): SAVISQKPSRDICQRGTSLTIQCQVDSQVTMMFWYRQQPGQSLTLIATANQGSEATYESGFVIDKFPISRPNLTFSTLTVSNMSPEDSSIYLCSLSSDSYYGYTFGSGTRLTVV.

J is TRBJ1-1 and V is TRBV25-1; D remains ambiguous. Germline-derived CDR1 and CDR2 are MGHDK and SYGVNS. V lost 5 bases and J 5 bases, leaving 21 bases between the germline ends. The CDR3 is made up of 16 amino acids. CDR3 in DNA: TGTGCCAGCAGTTATAGTGCCGGGCCACTGCAGACTGAAGCTTTCTTT. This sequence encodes CASSYSAGPLQTEAFF.

This CDR3 is CASSLTSRGLAYEQYF. The CDR3 coding sequence is TGTGCCAGCAGCTTAACTAGCAGGGGGCTTGCCTACGAGCAGTACTTC. The chain combines TRBV7-6 with TRBJ2-7; 8 bases map to TRBD1. Losses at the gene ends were 2 bases for V and 2 bases for J; bases not matched to a gene: 8. Germline V CDR1 and CDR2: SGHVS, FNYEAQ. The CDR3 loop spans 16 amino acids. Complete variable domain (other parts from reference TRBV7-6 and TRBJ2-7): GAGVSQSPRYKVTKRGQDVALRCDPISGHVSLYWYRQALGQGPEFLTYFNYEAQQDKSGLPNDRFSAERPEGSISTLTIQRTEQRDSAMYRCASSLTSRGLAYEQYFGPGTRLTVT.

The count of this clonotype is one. The CDR3 reads CASSRVMDRKLYEQYF. The CDR3 DNA reads TGTGCCAGCAGCCGCGTTATGGACAGGAAACTCTACGAGCAGTACTTC. This chain joins TRBV10-3 and TRBJ2-7, with 7 bases aligning to TRBD1. CDR3 length equals 16 residues. Germline CDR1 ENHRY, CDR2 SYGVKD. V was pared by 10 bases and J by 3 bases, with 18 bases of the junction left unmatched.

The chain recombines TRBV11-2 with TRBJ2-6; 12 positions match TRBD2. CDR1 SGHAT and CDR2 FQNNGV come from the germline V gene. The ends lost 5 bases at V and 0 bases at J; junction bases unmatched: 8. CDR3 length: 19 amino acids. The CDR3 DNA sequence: TGTGCCAGCAGCATCGACGGACTAGCGGGGATCTCTGGGGCCAACGTCCTGACTTTC. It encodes CASSIDGLAGISGANVLTF. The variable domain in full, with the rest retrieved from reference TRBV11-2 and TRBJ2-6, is EAGVAQSPRYKIIEKRQSVAFWCNPISGHATLYWYQQILGQGPKLLIQFQNNGVVDDSQLPKDRFSAERLKGVDSTLKIQPAKLEDSAVYLCASSIDGLAGISGANVLTFGAGSRLTVL.

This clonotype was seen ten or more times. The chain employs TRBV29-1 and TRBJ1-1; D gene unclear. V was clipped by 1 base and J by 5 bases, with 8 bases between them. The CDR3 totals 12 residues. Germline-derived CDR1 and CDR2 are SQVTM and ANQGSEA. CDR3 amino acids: CSVEVTGTEAFF. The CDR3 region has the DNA TGCAGCGTTGAAGTAACGGGGACTGAAGCTTTCTTT.

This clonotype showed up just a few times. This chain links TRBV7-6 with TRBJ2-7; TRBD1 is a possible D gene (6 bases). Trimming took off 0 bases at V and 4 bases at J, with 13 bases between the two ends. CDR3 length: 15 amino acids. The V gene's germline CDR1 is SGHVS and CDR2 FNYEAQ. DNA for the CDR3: TGTGCCAGCAGCTTAGCTGTCAGGGGCGGTTACGAGCAGTACTTC. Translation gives CASSLAVRGGYEQYF.

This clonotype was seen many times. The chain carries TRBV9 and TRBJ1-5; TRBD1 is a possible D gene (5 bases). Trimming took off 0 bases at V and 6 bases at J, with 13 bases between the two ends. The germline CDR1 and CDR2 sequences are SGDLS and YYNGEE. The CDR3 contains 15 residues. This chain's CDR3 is CASSVGHGGSQPQHF. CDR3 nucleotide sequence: TGTGCCAGCAGCGTAGGCCACGGGGGAAGTCAGCCCCAGCATTTT.

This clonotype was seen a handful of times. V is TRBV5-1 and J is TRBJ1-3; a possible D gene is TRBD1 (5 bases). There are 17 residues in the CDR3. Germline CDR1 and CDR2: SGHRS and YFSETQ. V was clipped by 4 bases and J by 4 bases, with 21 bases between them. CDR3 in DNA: TGCGCCAGCAGCCCTGGGGCCTCCCAAGGGGACGGAAACACCATATATTTT. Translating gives CASSPGASQGDGNTIYF.

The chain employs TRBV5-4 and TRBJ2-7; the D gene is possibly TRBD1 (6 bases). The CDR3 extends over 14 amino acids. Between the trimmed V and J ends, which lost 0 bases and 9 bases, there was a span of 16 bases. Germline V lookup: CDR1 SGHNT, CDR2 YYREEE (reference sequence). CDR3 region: CASSLGTDPGGQYF. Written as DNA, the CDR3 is TGTGCCAGCAGCTTGGGGACAGACCCTGGGGGGCAGTACTTC.

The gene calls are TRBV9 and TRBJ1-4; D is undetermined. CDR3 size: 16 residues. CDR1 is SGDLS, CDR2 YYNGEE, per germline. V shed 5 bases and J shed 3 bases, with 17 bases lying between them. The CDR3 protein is CASSYLAILANEKLFF. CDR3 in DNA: TGTGCCAGCAGTTATCTGGCAATTCTGGCTAATGAAAAACTGTTTTTT.

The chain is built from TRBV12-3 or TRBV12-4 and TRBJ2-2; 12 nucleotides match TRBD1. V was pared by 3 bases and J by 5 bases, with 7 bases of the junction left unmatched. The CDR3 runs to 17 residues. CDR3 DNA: TGTGCCAGCAGTTTGGGGACAGGGGGCAGACGGACCGGGGAGCTGTTTTTT. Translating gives CASSLGTGGRRTGELFF.

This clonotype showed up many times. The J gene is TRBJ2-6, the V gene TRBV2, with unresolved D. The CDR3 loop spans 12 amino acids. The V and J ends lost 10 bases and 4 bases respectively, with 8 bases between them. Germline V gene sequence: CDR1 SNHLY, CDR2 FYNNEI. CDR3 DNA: TGTGCCACCATAGAAGGGGCCAACGTCCTGACTTTC. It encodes CATIEGANVLTF.